This T cell receptor (beta chain) was identified in a study of PD-1 blockade in classical Hodgkin lymphoma (dated by TCRdb to the early 2020s). At the level of the whole study: Nivolumab dosing was 3 mg/kg intravenously every 2 weeks, continuing until either disease progression or unacceptable toxicity. The study used CyTOF and TCR beta sequencing to define a peripheral blood immune signature of response to PD-1 blockade in classical Hodgkin lymphoma. On the study overall, not on this receptor specifically: A significant rise by C4D1 was seen in CD4+ but not CD8+ TCR diversity (p=0.0027 vs p=0.16), with the rise being most apparent in complete responders (p=0.02). Diversity was lower in patients who began nivolumab less than 1 year after ASCT, so these patients were left out of later analyses to avoid confounding by immune reconstitution. Only a single clinical trial cohort was studied, and what caused the repertoire differences, possibly disease activity or prior therapy, remained undefined. Baseline TCR diversity was reported to be lower in newly diagnosed patients than in healthy donors, and even lower in relapsed/refractory patients. Baseline diversity similar to that of newly diagnosed patients was observed in trial patients achieving complete response, whereas significantly lower diversity was observed in partial responders and progressors.

The sample's time point label, decoded: cycle 4 day 1 (C4D1), after less than 7 weeks of nivolumab. Every trial patient had relapsed after autologous stem cell transplantation, and cohorts A, B and C differed in prior brentuximab vedotin exposure. The trial cohort included 55 to 65 patients with relapsed/refractory classical Hodgkin lymphoma, and each patient had a best overall response of complete response, partial response or progressive disease. In the multi-cohort phase II CheckMate 205 trial, trial patients received single-agent nivolumab. Best overall response was determined by an independent review committee according to the 2007 International Working Group response criteria. Trial PBMCs were obtained immediately prior to nivolumab initiation (C1D1) and on therapy at cycle 2 day 1 and cycle 4 day 1. Peripheral blood was collected in 8 mL Vacutainer Cell Preparation Tubes, from which PBMCs were isolated by centrifugation and then cryopreserved.

Genomic DNA was isolated using the Qiagen DNeasy kit from unsorted PBMCs as well as from negatively selected CD4+ and CD8+ fractions. TCR beta CDR3 regions were amplified by immunoSEQ multiplex PCR using primers annealing to V and J segments. A synthetic immune receptor repertoire was used to minimize amplification bias, and any residual bias was removed computationally once sequencing was done. In the authors' own workflow: Repertoire diversity was quantified as the Shannon entropy index using custom Python scripts. The unsorted, CD4+ and CD8+ repertoires were each analyzed separately, with the exception of combined analyses, where CD4+ and CD8+ sequences were merged in silico. Clonal expansion was defined as at least a 2-fold frequency increase after treatment relative to C1D1, with a pseudocount of 0.5 for undetected baseline clones. Singleton clones were defined as clones with 0 or 1 copy at C1D1, and non-singleton clones were defined as clones with 2 or more copies. By matching protein sequences in sorted samples from the same patient, clones expanded in unsorted samples were annotated as CD4+, CD8+ or unknown. Wilcoxon tests were applied to paired samples to test diversity changes from C1D1 to C4D1. The clones in this table, taken by TCRdb from immuneACCESS, are in-frame only. Not every clone is retained; where verified, under half of the shortfall comes from an unresolved V gene, and the cause of the rest is unknown. V and J calls and clone size are given by that table; D and trimming were obtained from the DNA. The sample table lists 90,000 or so clones, over 75% of them with a count of one. 9.4% of the sample rests with the top ten.

Concerning this clone itself: This clone's antigen is unknown. One base away there is no much larger clone; base qualities are not given.

From cysteine to phenylalanine, the CDR3 is 13 amino acids long. The retained sequence is limited to the CDR3, 39 bases, with the frame set at the first base. Trimming removed 4 bases from V and 4 bases from J; the gene matches leave 1 base unexplained. Per the germline V gene, KGHSH is the CDR1 and LQKENI is the CDR2. The chain is made from TRBV18 and TRBJ2-5, with 9 bases matching TRBD1. This TCR was sampled from a human donor with classical Hodgkin lymphoma. Sample: peripheral blood mononuclear cells (PBMCs), taken before the fourth cycle of nivolumab. The nucleotide sequence reads as follows: TGTGCCAGCTCACTGACAGGGGGAGAGACCCAGTACTTC. Its coded protein is CASSLTGGETQYF.